The sequence of this TCR beta chain was determined in a study of T cell responses to AZD1222 COVID-19 vaccine. At the level of the study: It was second doses at about 4 or about 12 weeks that were pooled. The study, taken as a whole, reports: Nearly half of spike-specific TCRs reportedly target unmutated variant regions. Across spike, vaccine-associated CD4 TCRs were found, dominant at 160-218 and 743-854. Most donors were white British and more were female, and clonal diversity was possibly underestimated.

Profiled with immunoSEQ multiplex PCR; TCRdb holds only in-frame clones, not every one. In the table there are fewer than 85,000 clones, approximately 90% of which are singletons. On this clone: Its specificity is unknown.

Germline V gene data show CDR1 as SGDLS and CDR2 as YYNGEE. This CDR3 is built from 14 residues. The V end lost 3 bases, the J end lost 3 bases, and 13 bases lay between the germline ends. This sequence joins TRBV9 and TRBJ2-7; TRBD1 is a possible D gene (5 bases). The material sequenced was peripheral blood, taken on day 0 of AZD1222 vaccination. The sequence was collected from an adult in good health. Here the CDR3 DNA reads TGTGCCAGCAGCGCCGACAGTCCCTACTACGAGCAGTACTTC. It is translated as CASSADSPYYEQYF.